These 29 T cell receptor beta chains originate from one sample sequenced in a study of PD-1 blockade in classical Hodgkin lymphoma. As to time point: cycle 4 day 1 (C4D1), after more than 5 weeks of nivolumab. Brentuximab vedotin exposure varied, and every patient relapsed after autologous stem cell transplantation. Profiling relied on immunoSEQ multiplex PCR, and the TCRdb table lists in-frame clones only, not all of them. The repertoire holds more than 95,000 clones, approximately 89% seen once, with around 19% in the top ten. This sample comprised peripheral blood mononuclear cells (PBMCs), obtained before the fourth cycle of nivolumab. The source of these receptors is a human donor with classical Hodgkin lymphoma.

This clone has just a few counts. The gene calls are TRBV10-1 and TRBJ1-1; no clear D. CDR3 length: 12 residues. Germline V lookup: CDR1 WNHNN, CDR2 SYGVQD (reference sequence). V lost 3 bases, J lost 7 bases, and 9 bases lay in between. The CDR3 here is CASSEGQSEAFF. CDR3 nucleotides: TGCGCCAGCAGTGAAGGGCAGAGTGAAGCTTTCTTT.

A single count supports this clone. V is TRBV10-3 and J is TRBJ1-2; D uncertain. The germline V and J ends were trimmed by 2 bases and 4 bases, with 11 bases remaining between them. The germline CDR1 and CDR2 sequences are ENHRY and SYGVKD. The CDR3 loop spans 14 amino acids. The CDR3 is CAISEGLGPYGYTF. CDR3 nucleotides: TGTGCCATCAGTGAGGGTCTGGGCCCCTATGGCTACACCTTC.

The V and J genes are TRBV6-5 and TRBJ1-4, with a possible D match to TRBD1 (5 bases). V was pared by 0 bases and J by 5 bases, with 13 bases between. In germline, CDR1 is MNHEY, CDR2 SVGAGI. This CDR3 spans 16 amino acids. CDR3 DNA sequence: TGTGCCAGCAGTTACTCGAGTACGGGACCGAATGAAAAACTGTTTTTT. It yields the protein CASSYSSTGPNEKLFF.

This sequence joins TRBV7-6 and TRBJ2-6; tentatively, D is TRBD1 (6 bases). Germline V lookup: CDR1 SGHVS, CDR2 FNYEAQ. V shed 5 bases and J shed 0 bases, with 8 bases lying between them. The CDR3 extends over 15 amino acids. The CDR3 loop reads CASSPGDSGANVLTF. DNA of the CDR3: TGTGCCAGCAGCCCAGGGGACTCTGGGGCCAACGTCCTGACTTTC.

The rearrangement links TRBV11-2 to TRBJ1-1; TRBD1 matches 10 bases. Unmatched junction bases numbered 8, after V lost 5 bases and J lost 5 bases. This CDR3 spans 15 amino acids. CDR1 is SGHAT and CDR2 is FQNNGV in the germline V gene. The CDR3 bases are TGTGCCAGCAGCCAAACTGACAGGGGGCGAACTGAAGCTTTCTTT. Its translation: CASSQTDRGRTEAFF.

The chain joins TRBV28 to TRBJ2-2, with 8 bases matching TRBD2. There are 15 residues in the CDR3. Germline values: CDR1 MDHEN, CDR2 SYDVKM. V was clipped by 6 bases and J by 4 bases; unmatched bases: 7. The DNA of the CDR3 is TGTGCCAGCAGCTGGGGGACTAGGGGCACCGGGGAGCTGTTTTTT. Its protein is CASSWGTRGTGELFF.

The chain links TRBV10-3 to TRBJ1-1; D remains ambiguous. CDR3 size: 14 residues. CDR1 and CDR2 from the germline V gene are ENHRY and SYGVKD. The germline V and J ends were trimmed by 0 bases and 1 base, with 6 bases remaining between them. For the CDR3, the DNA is TGTGCCATCAGTGAGTCGAACGGGAACACTGAAGCTTTCTTT. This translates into CAISESNGNTEAFF.

Written as DNA, the CDR3 is TGTGCCACCAGCAGCGGGACTAGCGGGAGTTACGAGCAGTACTTC. Translated: CATSSGTSGSYEQYF. This sequence joins TRBV15 and TRBJ2-7; 14 nucleotides agree with TRBD2. CDR1 is LNHNV, CDR2 YYDKDF, per germline (reference sequence). There are 15 residues in the CDR3. J was trimmed by 4 bases and V by 3 bases; bases with no gene match: 2.

CDR3 bases: TGCGCCAGCAGCTCACAAGCGGGAGGCCCCAATGAGCAGTTCTTC. Translated: CASSSQAGGPNEQFF. The rearrangement uses TRBV5-1 and TRBJ2-1; 9 bases map to TRBD2. Germline V CDR1 and CDR2: SGHRS, YFSETQ. This CDR3 is built from 15 residues. V dropped 3 bases and J dropped 6; count of bases not matched to a gene: 7.

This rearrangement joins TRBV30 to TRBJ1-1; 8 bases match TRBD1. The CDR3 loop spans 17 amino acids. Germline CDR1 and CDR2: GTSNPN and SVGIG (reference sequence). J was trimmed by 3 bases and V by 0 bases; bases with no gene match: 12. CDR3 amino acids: CAWSVLFWTGRDTEAFF. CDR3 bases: TGTGCCTGGAGTGTACTTTTTTGGACAGGGAGGGACACTGAAGCTTTCTTT.

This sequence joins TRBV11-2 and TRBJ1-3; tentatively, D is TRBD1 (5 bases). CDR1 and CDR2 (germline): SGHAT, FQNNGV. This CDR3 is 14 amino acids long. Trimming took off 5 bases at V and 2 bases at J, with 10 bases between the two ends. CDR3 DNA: TGTGCCAGCAGCCTACAGGTCGCTGGAAACACCATATATTTT. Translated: CASSLQVAGNTIYF.

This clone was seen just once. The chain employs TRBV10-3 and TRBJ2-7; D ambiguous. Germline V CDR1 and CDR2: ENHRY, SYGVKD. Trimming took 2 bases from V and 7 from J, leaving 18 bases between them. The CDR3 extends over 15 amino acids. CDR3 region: CAISEADLGWIEQYF. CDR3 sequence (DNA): TGTGCCATCAGTGAGGCTGACTTGGGTTGGATTGAGCAGTACTTC.

For the CDR3, the DNA is TGTGCCAGCAGCACCTGGACGGGGACTCGGGAGACCCAGTACTTC. Amino acids: CASSTWTGTRETQYF. The V gene is TRBV14, the J gene TRBJ2-5, with TRBD2 as a possible D gene (6 bases). CDR1 and CDR2 (germline): SGHDN, FVKESK. This CDR3 contains 15 residues. V shed 5 bases and J shed 5 bases, with 18 bases lying between them.

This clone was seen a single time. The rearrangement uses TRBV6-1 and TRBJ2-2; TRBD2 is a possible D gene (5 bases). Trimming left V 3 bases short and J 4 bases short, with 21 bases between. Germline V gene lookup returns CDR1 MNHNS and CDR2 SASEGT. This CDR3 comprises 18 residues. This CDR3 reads CASSDLGKVGVGTGELFF. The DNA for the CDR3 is TGTGCCAGCAGTGACTTAGGAAAAGTGGGAGTAGGCACCGGGGAGCTGTTTTTT.

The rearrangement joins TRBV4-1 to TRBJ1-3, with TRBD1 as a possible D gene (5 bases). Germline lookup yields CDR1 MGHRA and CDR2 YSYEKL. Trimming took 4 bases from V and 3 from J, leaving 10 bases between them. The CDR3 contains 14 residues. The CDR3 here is CASSPTVFGNTIYF. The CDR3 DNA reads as TGCGCCAGCAGCCCGACAGTTTTTGGAAACACCATATATTTT.

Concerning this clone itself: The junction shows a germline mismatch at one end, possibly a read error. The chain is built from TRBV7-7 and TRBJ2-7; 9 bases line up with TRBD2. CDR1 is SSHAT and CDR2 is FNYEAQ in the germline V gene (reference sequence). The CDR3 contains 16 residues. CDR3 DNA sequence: TGTGCTAGCAGCCCGTATATAGCGGGAGTGCCCTACGAGCAGTACTTC. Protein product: CASSPYIAGVPYEQYF.

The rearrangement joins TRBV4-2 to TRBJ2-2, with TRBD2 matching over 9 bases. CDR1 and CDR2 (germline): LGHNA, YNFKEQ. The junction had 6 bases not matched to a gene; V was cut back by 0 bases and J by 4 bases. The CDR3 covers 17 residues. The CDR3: CASSQESAGGPTGELFF. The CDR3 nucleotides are TGTGCCAGCAGCCAAGAATCAGCGGGAGGTCCCACCGGGGAGCTGTTTTTT.

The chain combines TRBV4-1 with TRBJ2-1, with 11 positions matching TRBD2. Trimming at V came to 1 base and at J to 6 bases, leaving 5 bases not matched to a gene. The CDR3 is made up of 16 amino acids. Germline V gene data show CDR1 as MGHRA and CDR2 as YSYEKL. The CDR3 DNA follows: TGCGCCAGCAGCCAAGGACTAGCGGGGCTTCGCAATGAGCAGTTCTTC. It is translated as CASSQGLAGLRNEQFF.

The CDR3 region is CASGRTLLAGSYNEQFF. CDR3 DNA: TGTGCTAGTGGTCGCACTCTTTTGGCGGGATCCTACAATGAGCAGTTCTTC. The chain carries TRBV12-5 and TRBJ2-1; weak D call: TRBD2 (6 bases). Germline V gives CDR1 LGHNT, CDR2 FRNRAP. V was trimmed by 5 bases and J by 1 base, leaving 18 bases between them. The CDR3 length is 17 residues.

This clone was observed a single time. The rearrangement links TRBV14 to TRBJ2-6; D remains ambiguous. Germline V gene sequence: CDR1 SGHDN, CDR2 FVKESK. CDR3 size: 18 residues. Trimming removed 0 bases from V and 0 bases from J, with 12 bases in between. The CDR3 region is CASSQDRQFRSGANVLTF. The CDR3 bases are TGTGCCAGCAGCCAAGATAGGCAGTTCCGCTCTGGGGCCAACGTCCTGACTTTC.

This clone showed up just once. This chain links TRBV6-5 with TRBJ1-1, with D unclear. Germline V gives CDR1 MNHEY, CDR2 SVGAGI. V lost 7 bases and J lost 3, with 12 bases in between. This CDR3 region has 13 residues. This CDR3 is CASKKTDYTEAFF. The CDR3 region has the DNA TGTGCCAGCAAGAAAACGGACTACACTGAAGCTTTCTTT.

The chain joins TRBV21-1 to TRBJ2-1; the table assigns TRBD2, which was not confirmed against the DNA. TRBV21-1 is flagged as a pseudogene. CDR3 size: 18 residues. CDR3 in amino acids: CASSKASGVLTLYNEQFF. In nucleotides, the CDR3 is TGTGCCAGCAGCAAGGCTAGCGGGGTTCTTACCCTTTACAATGAGCAGTTCTTC.

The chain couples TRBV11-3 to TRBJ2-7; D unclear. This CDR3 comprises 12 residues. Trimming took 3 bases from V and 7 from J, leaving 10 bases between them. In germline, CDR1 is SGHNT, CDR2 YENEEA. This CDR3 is CASSLDSAEQYF. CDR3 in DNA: TGTGCCAGCAGCTTGGATTCTGCAGAGCAGTACTTC.

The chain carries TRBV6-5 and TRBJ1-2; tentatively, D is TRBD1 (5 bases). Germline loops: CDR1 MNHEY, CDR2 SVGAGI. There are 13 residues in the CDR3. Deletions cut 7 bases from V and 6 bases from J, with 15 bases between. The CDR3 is CASTSVGDHGYTF. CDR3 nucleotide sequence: TGTGCCAGCACCTCGGTGGGGGACCATGGCTACACCTTC.

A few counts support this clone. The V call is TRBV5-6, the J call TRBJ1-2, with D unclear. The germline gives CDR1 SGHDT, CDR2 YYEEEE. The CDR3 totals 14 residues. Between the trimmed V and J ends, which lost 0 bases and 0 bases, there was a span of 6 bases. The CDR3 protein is CASSLVSPNYGYTF. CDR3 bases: TGTGCCAGCAGCTTGGTATCGCCTAACTATGGCTACACCTTC.

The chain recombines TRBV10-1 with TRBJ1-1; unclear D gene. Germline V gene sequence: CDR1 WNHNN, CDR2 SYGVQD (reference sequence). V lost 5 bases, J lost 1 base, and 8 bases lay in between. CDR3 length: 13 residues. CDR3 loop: CASSLTWNTEAFF. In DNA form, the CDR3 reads TGCGCCAGCAGTCTGACTTGGAACACTGAAGCTTTCTTT.

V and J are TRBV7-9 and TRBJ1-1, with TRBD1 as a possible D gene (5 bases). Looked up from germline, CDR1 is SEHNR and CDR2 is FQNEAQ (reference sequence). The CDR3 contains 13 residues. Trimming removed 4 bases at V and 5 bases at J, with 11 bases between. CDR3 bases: TGTGCCAGCAGCTCGGCCGGGGGGACTGAAGCTTTCTTT. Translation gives CASSSAGGTEAFF.

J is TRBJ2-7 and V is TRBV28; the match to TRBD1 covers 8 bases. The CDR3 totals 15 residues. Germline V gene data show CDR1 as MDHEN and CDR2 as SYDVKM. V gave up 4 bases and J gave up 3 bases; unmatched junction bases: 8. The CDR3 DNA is TGTGCCAGCAGTTCCGGACAGGGCAACTACTACGAGCAGTACTTC. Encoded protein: CASSSGQGNYYEQYF.

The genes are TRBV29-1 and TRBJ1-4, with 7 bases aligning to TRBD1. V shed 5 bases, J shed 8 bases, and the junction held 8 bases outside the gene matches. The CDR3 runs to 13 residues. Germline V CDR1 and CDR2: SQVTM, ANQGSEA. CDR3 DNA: TGCAGCGTTTGGGACAGCTGGGGGGAAAAACTGTTTTTT. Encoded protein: CSVWDSWGEKLFF. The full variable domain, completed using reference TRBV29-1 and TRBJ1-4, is SAVISQKPSRDICQRGTSLTIQCQVDSQVTMMFWYRQQPGQSLTLIATANQGSEATYESGFVIDKFPISRPNLTFSTLTVSNMSPEDSSIYLCSVWDSWGEKLFFGSGTQLSVL.